These T cell receptor beta chains were read from a single sample in a study of molecular identifiers for immune sequencing clone quantification. TCRdb re-called the PCR reads with MiXCR, one entry per CDR3 protein. The sample includes roughly 630,000 distinct CDR3 sequences, roughly 25% of them seen just once. Material for sequencing was naive CD8+ T cells from blood, with Jurkat cell RNA spiked in. Receptors were obtained from a human donor in good health. Some libraries in this study had Jurkat cell RNA spiked in. Both conserved end residues are part of each CDR3.

v_call cdr3_aa
TRBV7-9 CASSRDSVTYEQYF
TRBV19 CASRLARNEQFF
TRBV29-1 CSVESGQGAYEQYF
TRBV6-6 CASGLGGETQYF
TRBV6-6 CASSFIFNTEAFF
TRBV2 CASSQDRGLDEQYF
TRBV7-8 CASRPPDSQETQYF
TRBV12-3/TRBV12-4 CASSYGVAAGGGADTQYF
TRBV2 CASFDRVDEKLFF
TRBV19 CASSMLGVGVAREQFF
TRBV5-4 CASSPLSTDTQYF
TRBV15 CATSPYGGSMPGYEQYF
TRBV5-1 CASSSPHRDTGELSF
TRBV6-5 CASSPRQGWTTQYF
TRBV7-9 CASTTAVTGNTGELFF
TRBV2 CASSGSWETGMGNQPQHF
TRBV30 CAWGRQVGNEQFF
TRBV27 CAGSWGLAGPYEQYF
TRBV9 CASSVGGPGETQYF
TRBV4-1 CASSPVMTAEAFF
TRBV12-3/TRBV12-4 CASTDTSSYNSPLHF
TRBV5-8 CASSLSGPLAGYTF
TRBV3-2 CASSPPRASNYGYTF
TRBV27 CASRDRGPGYNSPLHF
TRBV29-1 CSVVGGRGSSYNEQFF
TRBV20-1 CSARAMNTEAFF
TRBV12-3/TRBV12-4 CASSSISGYEQYF
TRBV5-1 CASSLDSGSDYGYTF
TRBV12-3/TRBV12-4 CATKQGGSTEAFF
TRBV12-3/TRBV12-4 CASSLIPGLADTQYF
TRBV9 CASSVGDSNQPQHF
TRBV7-9 CAISPSGESSYNEQFF
TRBV7-8 CASSLLAIVETQYF
TRBV5-4 CASSFEGQEGDEQFF
TRBV7-2 CASNSGGAVTGELFF
TRBV12-3/TRBV12-4 CASTSEGAGYTF
TRBV4-1 CATHYGEGTQYF
TRBV5-1 CASSKGTSGGLQEPQYF
TRBV29-1 CSVAPTDTQYF
TRBV19 CASSMTPGTEAFF
TRBV19 CASSMSSRGTEAFF
TRBV27 CASSSLPRTGADNYERYF
TRBV24-1 CATSVEGTEQFF
TRBV3-1 CASSQDAVGNTGELFF
TRBV11-2 CASSLTSPASGLVTGTQYF
TRBV6-1 CASNQGNYEQYF
TRBV27 CASSSPRTAPGNEQYF
TRBV20-1 CSGLGSLAGGLTQYF
TRBV4-1 CASSQDEGSRGVYGYTF
TRBV6-5 CASSYHSGNYEQYF
TRBV4-3 CASSQDIQVSYEQYF
TRBV19 CASSGQPGYNEQFF
TRBV7-6 CASSSSRADGTGELFF
TRBV30 CAWSWSSSGNTIYF
TRBV5-6 CASSPPGVLLYGYTF